This entry concerns a single T cell receptor beta chain. Its target is not known. Trimming at V came to 0 bases and at J to 1 base, leaving 5 bases not matched to a gene. Germline loops: CDR1 DFQATT, CDR2 SNEGSKA (reference sequence). The CDR3 runs 15 residues. TCRdb passed the reads through MiXCR, listing each CDR3 protein once. This sample has approximately 110,000 distinct CDR3 sequences, with about a tenth found just once. These data are taken from a study of T cell repertoires in cytomegalovirus infection. As for the study in general: Public TCR beta signatures provided an indication of both CMV infection and a matching HLA type.

The chain uses TRBV20-1 and TRBJ2-7; 8 bases match TRBD2. The sample consisted of PBMCs, sequenced either directly or after in vitro stimulation (not recorded which). This TCR was recovered from a human donor in good health (CMV status not recorded). Some clones in this sample may be carry-over from other donors' samples. The CDR3 DNA reads as TGCAGTGCTAGAGAATTCCGACTAGCGTCCTACGAGCAGTACTTC. Its translation: CSAREFRLASYEQYF.